The 7 T cell receptor beta chains below come from one sample, sequenced in a study of cytomegalovirus exposure and HLA in healthy donors. Both 60 Vbeta primers and 13 Jbeta primers went into the PCR. Only in-frame clones appear in the TCRdb table, and some are missing; sequencing was by immunoSEQ multiplex PCR. This table holds about 120,000 clones, around 80% found once. What was sequenced was PBMCs. The receptors derive from a female donor in good health and CMV-seropositive.

The chain recombines TRBV7-2 with TRBJ1-2, with D unclear. Trimming cost V 0 bases and J 6 bases, with 11 bases left between them. Germline V gene lookup returns CDR1 SGHTA and CDR2 FQGNSA. The CDR3 totals 14 residues. The DNA of the CDR3 is TGTGCCAGCAGCTTAGCGGGGAGAGGGAATGGCTACACCTTC. It yields the protein CASSLAGRGNGYTF.

The rearrangement joins TRBV7-9 to TRBJ1-4; perhaps TRBD1 as D (5 bases). Trimming removed 1 base from V and 0 bases from J, with 12 bases in between. Germline CDR1 and CDR2: SEHNR and FQNEAQ (reference sequence). The CDR3 runs 17 residues. The CDR3: CASSLGQTFATNEKLFF. DNA for the CDR3: TGTGCCAGCAGCTTAGGACAGACATTTGCAACTAATGAAAAACTGTTTTTT.

This clone was picked up one time. The CDR3 nucleotides read TGTGCCGTAGCCGGGAGTCCTAACTATGGCTACACCTTC. Its translation is CAVAGSPNYGYTF. This chain connects TRBV28 to TRBJ1-2, with no clear D. The CDR3 extends over 13 amino acids. In germline, CDR1 is MDHEN, CDR2 SYDVKM. The ends were cut back, 11 bases at V and 0 bases at J, with 13 bases in the middle.

This clone was observed a handful of times. CDR3 in DNA: TGTGCCAGCAGCTTAGGACAGGGCGCAAACACTGAAGCTTTCTTT. The encoded protein is CASSLGQGANTEAFF. This rearrangement joins TRBV7-9 to TRBJ1-1; 7 bases fit TRBD1. The J segment lost 2 bases and the V segment lost 1 base, leaving 4 bases of the junction unmatched. CDR1 is SEHNR and CDR2 is FQNEAQ in the germline V gene (reference sequence). The CDR3 length is 15 residues.

Only a few counts were recorded for this clone. The chain employs TRBV5-4 and TRBJ1-1; D is unresolved. The CDR3 has 13 residues. Germline values: CDR1 SGHNT, CDR2 YYREEE (reference sequence). V was cut by 4 bases and J by 0 bases, with 7 bases left in between. CDR3 sequence reads: CASSEGLNTEAFF. The CDR3 bases are TGTGCCAGCAGCGAGGGCCTGAACACTGAAGCTTTCTTT.

A few counts support this clone. This chain joins TRBV5-5 and TRBJ1-4; tentatively, D is TRBD1 (5 bases). The V gene's germline CDR1 is SGHKS and CDR2 YYEKEE (reference sequence). Trimming shortened V by 2 bases and J by 2 bases, and 7 bases separated the two germline ends. This CDR3 spans 14 amino acids. The CDR3, as DNA: TGTGCCAGCAGCTTCAGGGCCACTAATGAAAAACTGTTTTTT. It codes for CASSFRATNEKLFF. The full variable domain, with the rest looked up from reference TRBV5-5 and TRBJ1-4, is DAGVTQSPTHLIKTRGQQVTLRCSPISGHKSVSWYQQVLGQGPQFIFQYYEKEERGRGNFPDRFSARQFPNYSSELNVNALLLGDSALYLCASSFRATNEKLFFGSGTQLSVL.

This chain joins TRBV30 and TRBJ2-7; 9 bases agree with TRBD1. Germline assignment: CDR1 GTSNPN and CDR2 SVGIG (reference sequence). J gave up 6 bases and V 2 bases, and 5 bases lay outside the gene matches. CDR3 size: 13 residues. CDR3 region: CAWSLQGAGEQYF. The DNA for the CDR3 is TGTGCCTGGAGTTTACAGGGGGCTGGCGAGCAGTACTTC.